These 12 T cell receptor beta chains originate from one sample sequenced in a study of STAT5B mutations in CD4+ large granular lymphocyte leukemia. Repertoires were generated with immunoSEQ multiplex PCR, while TCRdb's copy carries only in-frame clones and drops some. The sample holds over 30,000 clones, 75% to 85% seen once. What was sequenced was CD4+ T cells from blood buffy coats. The receptor set was obtained from a human donor in good health.

The chain has TRBV5-5 and TRBJ1-2; unclear D gene. The CDR3 runs to 12 residues. The V and J ends lost 1 base and 2 bases respectively, with 3 bases between them. CDR1 SGHKS and CDR2 YYEKEE come from the germline V gene (reference sequence). The CDR3 region has the DNA TGTGCCAGCAGCTTGCCCAACTATGGCTACACCTTC. It encodes CASSLPNYGYTF.

The genes are TRBV19 and TRBJ2-1, with D perhaps matching TRBD1 or TRBD2 (7 bases each). In germline, CDR1 is LNHDA, CDR2 SQIVND (reference sequence). This CDR3 region has 16 residues. V lost 8 bases, J lost 0 bases, and 17 bases lay in between. The CDR3 region is CASAGRGQNSYNEQFF. DNA for the CDR3: TGTGCCAGTGCAGGGAGGGGACAGAACTCCTACAATGAGCAGTTCTTC. The variable domain in full, with the rest retrieved from reference TRBV19 and TRBJ2-1, is DGGITQSPKYLFRKEGQNVTLSCEQNLNHDAMYWYRQDPGQGLRLIYYSQIVNDFQKGDIAEGYSVSREKKESFPLTVTSAQKNPTAFYLCASAGRGQNSYNEQFFGPGTRLTVL.

J is TRBJ1-4 and V is TRBV7-6, with 8 bases identical to TRBD1. CDR3 length: 15 residues. V was clipped by 5 bases and J by 8 bases; unmatched bases: 10. Germline CDR1 reads SGHVS; CDR2 reads FNYEAQ. The CDR3 nucleotides read TGTGCCAGCAGCCTTGGACAGGGACGGAACGAAAAACTGTTTTTT. Translation gives CASSLGQGRNEKLFF. The whole variable domain, remainder taken from reference TRBV7-6 and TRBJ1-4, is GAGVSQSPRYKVTKRGQDVALRCDPISGHVSLYWYRQALGQGPEFLTYFNYEAQQDKSGLPNDRFSAERPEGSISTLTIQRTEQRDSAMYRCASSLGQGRNEKLFFGSGTQLSVL.

The CDR3 DNA reads TGTGCCAGCAGCTCACAGGACAGCTATGGCTACACCTTC. It translates to CASSSQDSYGYTF. The gene calls are TRBV7-2 and TRBJ1-2; D perhaps matches TRBD1 (6 bases). The CDR3 runs to 13 residues. Per the germline V gene, CDR1 is SGHTA and CDR2 is FQGNSA. Trimming shortened V by 4 bases and J by 4 bases, and 10 bases separated the two germline ends. Together with reference TRBV7-2 and TRBJ1-2, the CDR3 gives the full variable domain: GAGVSQSPSNKVTEKGKDVELRCDPISGHTALYWYRQSLGQGLEFLIYFQGNSAPDKSGLPSDRFSAERTGGSVSTLTIQRTQQEDSAVYLCASSSQDSYGYTFGSGTRLTVV.

This rearrangement joins TRBV7-2 to TRBJ1-1; D uncertain. Germline V CDR1 and CDR2: SGHTA, FQGNSA. This CDR3 is built from 13 residues. Trimming shortened V by 5 bases and J by 5 bases, and 12 bases separated the two germline ends. CDR3: CASSPQTWTEAFF. The CDR3 nucleotides read TGTGCCAGCAGCCCCCAGACTTGGACTGAAGCTTTCTTT.

The CDR3 spells CASSDPGSLGTDTQYF. The CDR3 DNA reads TGTGCCAGCAGTGATCCCGGGAGTCTTGGCACAGATACGCAGTATTTT. The rearrangement links TRBV25-1 to TRBJ2-3; D might be TRBD2 (6 bases). The CDR3 contains 16 residues. Germline V CDR1 and CDR2: MGHDK, SYGVNS. Deletions cut 3 bases from V and 1 base from J, with 14 bases between.

V usage is TRBV6-5 and J usage is TRBJ1-2; 12 nucleotides agree with TRBD1. Germline CDR1 MNHEY, CDR2 SVGAGI. CDR3 length: 15 amino acids. V lost 3 bases and J lost 8; bases outside the gene matches: 7. In DNA form, the CDR3 reads TGTGCCAGCAGTTATCGGGGACAGGGGGCGCGGGGCTACACCTTC. Its protein is CASSYRGQGARGYTF.

J is TRBJ2-1 and V is TRBV6-1; 12 bases fit TRBD2. Germline CDR1 MNHNS, CDR2 SASEGT. J was trimmed by 5 bases and V by 9 bases; bases with no gene match: 8. This CDR3 is built from 15 residues. The CDR3 region has the DNA TGTGCCAGTCTTTCCGGACTAGCGGGAAACAATGAGCAGTTCTTC. It yields the protein CASLSGLAGNNEQFF.

The genes are TRBV28 and TRBJ1-1; no definite D call. Per germline, CDR1 MDHEN and CDR2 SYDVKM. The V end was cut by 4 bases, the J end by 5 bases, with 11 bases between. This CDR3 is built from 13 residues. CDR3 nucleotide sequence: TGTGCCAGCAGTTCGCGGACGCTGACTGAAGCTTTCTTT. Residues: CASSSRTLTEAFF. The full variable domain, rest sourced from reference TRBV28 and TRBJ1-1, is DVKVTQSSRYLVKRTGEKVFLECVQDMDHENMFWYRQDPGLGLRLIYFSYDVKMKEKGDIPEGYSVSREKKERFSLILESASTNQTSMYLCASSSRTLTEAFFGQGTRLTVV.

The chain carries TRBV5-6 and TRBJ1-2; no reliable D call. Germline lookup yields CDR1 SGHDT and CDR2 YYEEEE. The V end lost 4 bases, the J end lost 2 bases, and 18 bases lay between the germline ends. The CDR3 contains 16 residues. The CDR3 DNA sequence: TGTGCCAGCAGCCCCGCCGGGTTTCCGGGGAACTATGGCTACACCTTC. Translation: CASSPAGFPGNYGYTF.

V gene TRBV4-1 combines with J gene TRBJ2-2; possibly TRBD2 for D (5 bases). V dropped 0 bases and J dropped 7 bases, with 15 bases sitting between them. Germline V gene sequence: CDR1 MGHRA, CDR2 YSYEKL. This CDR3 is 16 amino acids long. CDR3 sequence: CASSQDSPPGVGELFF. In DNA form, the CDR3 reads TGCGCCAGCAGCCAAGATAGTCCCCCCGGGGTCGGGGAGCTGTTTTTT.

This clone was observed a single time. The chain combines TRBV7-2 with TRBJ1-1; D gene uncertain. In germline, CDR1 is SGHTA, CDR2 FQGNSA. There are 14 residues in the CDR3. V dropped 8 bases and J dropped 3 bases, with 16 bases sitting between them. CDR3 in DNA: TGTGCCAGCCTATTCTCTGTAGGATACACTGAAGCTTTCTTT. It translates to CASLFSVGYTEAFF. The full variable domain, its missing parts supplied by reference TRBV7-2 and TRBJ1-1, is GAGVSQSPSNKVTEKGKDVELRCDPISGHTALYWYRQSLGQGLEFLIYFQGNSAPDKSGLPSDRFSAERTGGSVSTLTIQRTQQEDSAVYLCASLFSVGYTEAFFGQGTRLTVV.